A selection of T cell receptor beta chains follows, all from one sample in a study of cytomegalovirus exposure and HLA in healthy donors. The protocol was immunoSEQ multiplex PCR, while the TCRdb copy is restricted to in-frame clones and leaves out a portion. This repertoire includes about 65,000 clones. The specimen sequenced was PBMCs. The receptor source for this set is a boy aged 5-17 years in good health and CMV-seronegative. Both conserved end residues are part of each CDR3. Fields, in order: J gene, V gene, clone size, D gene, CDR3 DNA, CDR3 protein. The D gene is left open where the match is weak. Rows may omit the clone size; those that give it use once, few, many or a size class.

TRBJ1-4	TRBV7-9	.	TRBD1	TGTGCCAGCAGCTCCGGACAGGGGAAGGATGAAAAACTGTTTTTT	CASSSGQGKDEKLFF
TRBJ1-1	TRBV5-5	.	.	TGTGCCAGCAGCTACGGACAGATCACTGAAGCTTTCTTT	CASSYGQITEAFF
TRBJ2-7	TRBV5-5	.	TRBD2	TGTGCCAGCAGCTTGGACGTCCTAGCGGGAGGAAGGAACGAGCAGTACTTC	CASSLDVLAGGRNEQYF
TRBJ2-7	TRBV18	.	TRBD2	TGTGCCAGCTCACCATCCACGGGGGGCTCCTACGAGCAGTACTTC	CASSPSTGGSYEQYF
TRBJ2-1	TRBV5-4	.	.	TGTGCCAGCAGCCGGACCCCACCAGGGGCTGGGAATGAGCAGTTCTTC	CASSRTPPGAGNEQFF
TRBJ1-3	TRBV4-3	.	.	TGCGCCAGCAGCCAAGATTTACAGGGTAACACCATATATTTT	CASSQDLQGNTIYF
TRBJ1-2	TRBV6-5	.	TRBD1	TGTGCCAGCACTTGGGGGAGACAGGGCTATGGCTACACCTTC	CASTWGRQGYGYTF
TRBJ1-4	TRBV15	.	TRBD1	TGTGCCACCAGCCCTCGGGACAGGGGTGAAAAACTGTTTTTT	CATSPRDRGEKLFF
TRBJ1-1	TRBV29-1	.	.	TGCAGCGTCCCCTTGAACACTGAAGCTTTCTTT	CSVPLNTEAFF
TRBJ2-3	TRBV6-4	.	.	TGTGCCAGCAGTGACTCGATATCCGGGGATACGCAGTATTTT	CASSDSISGDTQYF
TRBJ2-5	TRBV30	.	TRBD2	TGTGCCTGGAGTGTCATTAGCGGGGGGTTTGAGACCCAGTACTTC	CAWSVISGGFETQYF
TRBJ1-5	TRBV5-1	.	.	TGCGCCAGCAGCCCGTCGGGGGGCGGTCAGCCCCAGCATTTT	CASSPSGGGQPQHF
TRBJ1-5	TRBV7-2	.	.	TGTGCCAGCAGCTTAAGTAGGGGAAGTAGCAATCAGCCCCAGCATTTT	CASSLSRGSSNQPQHF
TRBJ2-3	TRBV6-1	.	.	TGTGCCAGCAGTGAAGATTCGTCAAGCGTCACAGATACGCAGTATTTT	CASSEDSSSVTDTQYF
TRBJ2-5	TRBV7-8	medium-sized	TRBD2	TGTGCCAGCAGCTTAGCGGGACTAGCGGGAGTCCAAGAGACCCAGTACTTC	CASSLAGLAGVQETQYF
TRBJ1-2	TRBV19	.	.	TGTGCCAGTAGTAGCCAGGGCGGCGGCTACACCTTC	CASSSQGGGYTF
TRBJ1-1	TRBV5-1	.	TRBD1	TGCGCCAGCAGCATAGGACAGGGGGGTTATTCCACTGAAGCTTTCTTT	CASSIGQGGYSTEAFF
TRBJ2-3	TRBV5-1	.	.	TGCGCCAGCAGCTTGGCCCTCGGCGGGATGAAGGCAGATACGCAGTATTTT	CASSLALGGMKADTQYF
TRBJ2-4	TRBV9	.	TRBD1	TGTGCCAGCAGCGCGTTGACCGGGACAGTCAGCATTCAGTACTTC	CASSALTGTVSIQYF
TRBJ2-1	TRBV6-1	.	TRBD1	TGTGCCAGCAATGAACGACAGGGGACTTACAATGAGCAGTTCTTC	CASNERQGTYNEQFF
TRBJ1-2	TRBV15	.	.	TGTGCCACCAGTACCAGCGGGGGGATCCTCCATGGCTACACCTTC	CATSTSGGILHGYTF
TRBJ1-5	TRBV7-2	.	TRBD1	TGTGCCAGCAGCTCACAGGGGAATCAGCCCCAGCATTTT	CASSSQGNQPQHF
TRBJ1-4	TRBV29-1	.	.	TGCAGCGTTGTAACGCAGGGAGGCGAAAAACTGTTTTTT	CSVVTQGGEKLFF
TRBJ1-1	TRBV25-1	.	.	TGTGCCAGCAGTGAATATAGTGGGGGGGAAGCTTTCTTT	CASSEYSGGEAFF
TRBJ2-7	TRBV27	.	TRBD2	TGTGCCAGCAGTAGCCGACTAGCGGTCGCCTACGAGCAGTACTTC	CASSSRLAVAYEQYF
TRBJ2-3	TRBV29-1	.	.	TGCAGCGTGGGAGGACAGGACACAGATACGCAGTATTTT	CSVGGQDTDTQYF
TRBJ1-1	TRBV5-6	.	TRBD1	TGTGCCAGCAGCTTGGAGGACAGGGGCGTGAACACTGAAGCTTTCTTT	CASSLEDRGVNTEAFF
TRBJ2-3	TRBV7-3	.	.	TGTGCCAGCAGCTTAATTCTTAGAACCGCTAGCACAGATACGCAGTATTTT	CASSLILRTASTDTQYF
TRBJ1-3	TRBV7-2	.	.	TGTGCCAGCAGCCTCTGGGGGGGGTTCGGTACTTCAGGAAACACCATATATTTT	CASSLWGGFGTSGNTIYF
TRBJ2-4	TRBV2	.	.	TGTGCCAGCAGTGAAGCCCTAACCATTCAGTACTTC	CASSEALTIQYF
TRBJ2-5	TRBV19	.	TRBD2	TGTGCCAGTAGTATGGGACTAGCTCCTCCTCAAGAGACCCAGTACTTC	CASSMGLAPPQETQYF
TRBJ1-1	TRBV11-2	.	.	TGTGCCAGCAGCTTAGGGGCGCAGCTAAAAGCTTTCTTT	CASSLGAQLKAFF
TRBJ2-3	TRBV2	.	TRBD2	TGTGCCAGCAGTGTACTAGCGGGAGCCACAGATACGCAGTATTTT	CASSVLAGATDTQYF
TRBJ1-2	TRBV27	.	.	TGTGCCAGCAGTTTATCGGAGGGAAACTATGGCTACACCTTC	CASSLSEGNYGYTF
TRBJ2-7	TRBV27	.	TRBD1	TGTGCCAGTTCAAGAGGGGGCAACTACGAGCAGTACTTC	CASSRGGNYEQYF
TRBJ2-3	TRBV4-3	.	.	TGCGCCAGCAGCCAAGATAGTCGGGGCACAGATACGCAGTATTTT	CASSQDSRGTDTQYF
TRBJ1-2	TRBV29-1	.	TRBD1	TGCAGCGTTGAGGCAGGGGGCGGATATGGCTACACCTTC	CSVEAGGGYGYTF
TRBJ2-2	TRBV5-4	.	TRBD2	TGTGCCAGCAGCTTGGCTGGACTAGCGGGAGCCGGGGAGCTGTTTTTT	CASSLAGLAGAGELFF
TRBJ2-1	TRBV7-9	.	.	TGTGCCAGCAGCTTGGAAAGGGGGATCGATGAGCAGTTCTTC	CASSLERGIDEQFF
TRBJ1-4	TRBV19	.	TRBD1	TGTGCCAGTAGTATTGGACAGGGAATTGAAAAACTGTTTTTT	CASSIGQGIEKLFF
TRBJ1-1	TRBV28	.	.	TGTGCCAGCAGTTCCGGGAAGAGGGCTGAAGCTTTCTTT	CASSSGKRAEAFF
TRBJ1-5	TRBV15	.	.	TGTGCCACCAGCAGAGATCCAGGTAGCAATCAGCCCCAGCATTTT	CATSRDPGSNQPQHF
TRBJ1-2	TRBV7-2	.	.	TGTGCCAGCAGCTTAGGCGGGGAACCCATTGGGGGGTATGGCTACACCTTC	CASSLGGEPIGGYGYTF
TRBJ1-1	TRBV6-5	.	TRBD1	TGTGCCAGCAGTTCCGGGACAGGTAACACTGAAGCTTTCTTT	CASSSGTGNTEAFF
TRBJ1-5	TRBV30	.	.	TGTGCCTGGAGTGTGTCTAGTAATCAGCCCCAGCATTTT	CAWSVSSNQPQHF
TRBJ2-1	TRBV19	.	TRBD1	TGTGCCAGTAGCCCGACAGGGGGCAATGAGCAGTTCTTC	CASSPTGGNEQFF
TRBJ2-7	TRBV19	.	.	TGTGCCAGTGAACAGGGCTACGAGCAGTACTTC	CASEQGYEQYF
TRBJ2-7	TRBV6-5	.	.	TGTGCCAGCAGCCCTTCGGGGAACGAGCAGTACTTC	CASSPSGNEQYF
TRBJ1-1	TRBV30	.	.	TGTGCCCAGAAAGCGCCAGGGACTGAAGCTTTCTTT	CAQKAPGTEAFF